The 2 T cell receptor beta chains below were found in one sample sequenced in a study of long-term antiretroviral therapy in people with HIV. The assay used was immunoSEQ (version v3.0), run at survey level. Here immunoSEQ multiplex PCR was the method, and the copy in TCRdb shows in-frame clones only, minus some. In the table there are about 22,000 clones, around 80% of which are singletons. The sample was unsorted PBMCs, taken 0.1 years before starting antiretroviral therapy. The receptor source for this set is a man younger than 35 with HIV.

V is TRBV6-1 and J is TRBJ1-2, with TRBD1 identical over 8 bases. V shed 1 base, J shed 7 bases, and the junction held 11 bases outside the gene matches. CDR1 and CDR2 from the germline V gene are MNHNS and SASEGT. This CDR3 has 16 residues. This chain's CDR3 is CASSEGHQGARGGYTF. The DNA of the CDR3 is TGTGCCAGCAGTGAAGGCCACCAGGGGGCGAGAGGTGGCTACACCTTC.

The chain uses TRBV7-2 and TRBJ2-7; TRBD1 aligns across 9 bases. V shed 1 base and J 12 bases; nucleotides not matched to a gene: 4. The CDR3 is 12 amino acids. Germline V gene sequence: CDR1 SGHTA, CDR2 FQGNSA. The CDR3 loop reads CASSLGGTGRYF. The CDR3 DNA follows: TGTGCCAGCAGCTTAGGGGGGACAGGGCGGTACTTC. Supplemented by reference TRBV7-2 and TRBJ2-7, the full variable domain reads GAGVSQSPSNKVTEKGKDVELRCDPISGHTALYWYRQSLGQGLEFLIYFQGNSAPDKSGLPSDRFSAERTGGSVSTLTIQRTQQEDSAVYLCASSLGGTGRYFGPGTRLTVT.